Reported below is one TCR beta chain. Judged by its sample share, this clonotype qualifies as large (0.1 to 1%). The antigen this receptor binds is unknown. Nothing much larger sits one base from this clone, and base qualities are not available. This specimen's treatment or condition label, interpreted: roughly ten-day PBMC culture with coronavirus spike peptide pools or control peptides (ViraFEST assay). To expand antigen-specific T cells with peptide pools and then pick out the expanded clonotypes through TCR sequencing, the study relied on the ViraFEST assay. The convalescent patients' positive SARS-CoV-2 PCR tests fell between March and December 2020, which was before the Alpha, Beta and Delta variants emerged in the United States. More than 1.5 million PBMCs per well were cultured in IMDM with roughly 5% human AB serum and roughly 9.3 IU/ml IL-2, plus 10 ug/ml peptide pools. On days 3 and 7, half of the culture medium was replaced with fresh IL-2-containing medium. After approximately 10 days of culture, CD4+ T cells were isolated by negative selection using the EasySep CD4+ T cell isolation kit. Ficoll-Paque Plus gradient centrifugation was used to isolate PBMCs from whole blood, and the isolated PBMCs were then either used fresh or cryopreserved at -140C. Each culture condition was generally run in triplicate wells.

This sample was included in a study of vaccination and CD4 T cells after COVID-19 (dated by TCRdb to about 2022). The study in broad terms: Convalescent patients had a positive SARS-CoV-2 result on nasal swab PCR, and of these patients, nine had mild disease and one had severe disease. The convalescent cohort comprised six males and four females, including two Hispanic individuals, seven Caucasians, two Asians and one multiracial person. Two doses of either the Pfizer-BioNTech BNT162b2 vaccine (n=8) or the Moderna mRNA-1273 vaccine (n=2) were administered to participants. Post-COVID blood samples from convalescent patients were collected a median of approximately 100 days after diagnosis, with a range of 35 to 161 days. Post-vaccine blood samples were obtained a median of around 74 days after the second vaccine dose, with a range of about 14 to 241 days. Overlapping spike peptide pools from SARS-CoV-2 and from the common cold coronaviruses HCoV-NL63, HCoV-OC43 and HCoV-229E were used as culture stimuli. Control cultures received a CEFX viral epitope pool as the positive control, an HIV-1 Nef peptide pool as the negative control, or no peptide. In some eleven COVID-19 convalescent patients and a few infection-naive healthy vaccine recipients, researchers compared the spike-specific CD4+ TCR repertoire from before mRNA vaccination with the repertoire from after.

The library came from PCR. DNA from cultured CD4+ T cells was subjected to TCR sequencing with the Oncomine TCR Beta short-read assay at the Johns Hopkins FTIC core. The QIAamp micro DNA kit was used to extract genomic DNA from the cultured CD4+ T cells. Oncomine TCR Beta libraries made from cultured CD4+ T cells were pooled using unique dual indexes and sequenced on an Illumina iSeq 100. Turning to the authors' computational methods: Non-productive sequences were removed, and CDR3s that did not start with C, did not end with F or W, or were shorter than 7 amino acids were discarded. Antigen-specific clonotypes were identified using the MANAFEST web application through comparison of peptide-stimulated wells with reference and other culture wells. An FDR below 0.05, an odds ratio above 5, and a productive frequency above 0.1% in at least two of three replicate wells were required for clones to be considered positive. A clonotype counted as cross-reactive if it showed significant expansion both in the SARS-CoV-2 spike wells and in at least one common cold coronavirus spike condition. Using R version 3.6.1, CDR3 homology was evaluated through Levenshtein distances (stringdist) along with unrooted phylogenetic trees (ape). The public reads were reanalyzed by TCRdb: fastp trimming at Q25, MiXCR alignment, in-frame beta chains only. Records with the same CDR3 protein are collapsed into one entry carrying the most frequent genes and DNA. These V and J calls are TCRdb output, not the study's own analysis. Within this sample are about 8,500 distinct CDR3 sequences, with about 47% of them counted one time only. The ten most abundant clones make up around two fifths of the sample.

The paper's findings and limits, for the study overall: Relatively few convalescent patients were included in the study, and early timepoints after natural infection were not analyzed. The median number of SARS-CoV-2-reactive clonotypes rose from 20 to 25 after infection to some 37 after vaccination, but the change was not significant. Of the vaccine-specific clones in convalescent patients, 304 of 307, or nearly all, reacted only to SARS-CoV-2 spike and did not cross-react with common cold coronaviruses. Among convalescent patients, a median around 83% of the SARS-CoV-2-reactive clones seen after vaccination appeared only after vaccination, which suggests priming specific to the vaccine.

The CDR3, cysteine through phenylalanine, is 13 amino acids long. Only CDR3 DNA remains: 39 bases, in frame from the first base. Unmatched junction bases come to 3, with V trimmed by 5 bases and J by 3 bases. The germline V gene encodes CDR1 SGHTA and CDR2 FQGNSA. The sequenced material came from CD4+ T cells from blood, cultured in vitro. The chain couples TRBV7-2 to TRBJ1-2; 7 middle bases align to TRBD1. This clonotype was sampled from a human donor who had recovered from COVID-19. In nucleotide form, the sequence is TGTGCCAGCAGCCGGGACAGAGACTATGGCTACACCTTC. Its protein is CASSRDRDYGYTF.